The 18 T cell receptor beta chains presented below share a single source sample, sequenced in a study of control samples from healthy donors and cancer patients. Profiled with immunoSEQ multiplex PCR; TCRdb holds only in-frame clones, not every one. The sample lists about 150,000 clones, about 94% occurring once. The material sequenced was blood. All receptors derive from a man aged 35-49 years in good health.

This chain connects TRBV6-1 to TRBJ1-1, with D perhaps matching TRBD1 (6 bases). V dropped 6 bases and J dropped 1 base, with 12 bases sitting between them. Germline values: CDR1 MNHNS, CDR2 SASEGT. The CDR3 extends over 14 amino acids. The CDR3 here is CASSLGTPNTEAFF. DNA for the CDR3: TGTGCCAGCAGCCTTGGGACACCGAACACTGAAGCTTTCTTT.

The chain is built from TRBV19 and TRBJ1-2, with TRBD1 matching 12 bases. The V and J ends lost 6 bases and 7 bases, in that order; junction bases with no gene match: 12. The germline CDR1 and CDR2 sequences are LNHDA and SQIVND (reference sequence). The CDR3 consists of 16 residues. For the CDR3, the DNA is TGTGCCAGTAGCCAAAATCCCGGGACAGGGGGCTTTGGCTACACCTTC. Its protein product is CASSQNPGTGGFGYTF.

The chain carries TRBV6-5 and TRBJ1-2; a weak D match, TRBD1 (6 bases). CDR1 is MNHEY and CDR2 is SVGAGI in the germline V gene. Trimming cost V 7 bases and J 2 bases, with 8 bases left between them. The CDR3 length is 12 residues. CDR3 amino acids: CASTTGNYGYTF. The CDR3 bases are TGTGCCAGCACTACAGGGAACTATGGCTACACCTTC.

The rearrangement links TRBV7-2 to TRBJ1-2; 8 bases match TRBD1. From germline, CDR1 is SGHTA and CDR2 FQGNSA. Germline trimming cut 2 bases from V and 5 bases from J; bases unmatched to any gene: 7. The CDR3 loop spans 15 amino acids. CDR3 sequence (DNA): TGTGCCAGCAGCTTAACTACAGGGGGACTTTATGGCTACACCTTC. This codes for CASSLTTGGLYGYTF.

The CDR3 nucleotides read TGTGCCAGTAGCCCTACAGGGATTGAAGCTTTCTTT. It codes for CASSPTGIEAFF. The genes are TRBV19 and TRBJ1-1; weak D call: TRBD1 (6 bases). CDR1 and CDR2 (germline): LNHDA, SQIVND (reference sequence). The length of the CDR3 is 12 residues. Trimming pared 6 bases from V and 7 bases from J, leaving 12 bases between.

CDR3 DNA sequence: TGTGCCAGCAGCTTAGAACTTTCCTACGAGCAGTACTTC. This translates into CASSLELSYEQYF. The chain recombines TRBV7-9 with TRBJ2-7; D call uncertain. Germline V gene sequence: CDR1 SEHNR, CDR2 FQNEAQ (reference sequence). This CDR3 has 13 residues. The germline V and J ends were trimmed by 1 base and 1 base, with 5 bases remaining between them.

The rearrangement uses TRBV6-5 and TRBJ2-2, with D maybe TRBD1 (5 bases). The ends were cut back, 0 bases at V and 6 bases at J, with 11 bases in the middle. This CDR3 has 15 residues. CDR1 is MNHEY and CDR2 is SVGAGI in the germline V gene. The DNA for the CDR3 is TGTGCCAGCAGTTACTCCCTCAGGGCGGCCGGGGAGCTGTTTTTT. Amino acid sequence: CASSYSLRAAGELFF.

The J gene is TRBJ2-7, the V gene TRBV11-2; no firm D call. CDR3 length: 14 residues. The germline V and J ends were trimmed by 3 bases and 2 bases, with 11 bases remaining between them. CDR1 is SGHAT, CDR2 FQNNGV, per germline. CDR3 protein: CASSFGGSAYEQYF. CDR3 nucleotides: TGTGCCAGCAGCTTCGGCGGTTCTGCCTACGAGCAGTACTTC.

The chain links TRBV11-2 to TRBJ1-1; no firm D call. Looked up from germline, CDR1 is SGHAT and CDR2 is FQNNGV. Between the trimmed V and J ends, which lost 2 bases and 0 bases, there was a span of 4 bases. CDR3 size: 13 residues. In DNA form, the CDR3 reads TGTGCCAGCAGCTTATACATGAACACTGAAGCTTTCTTT. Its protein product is CASSLYMNTEAFF.

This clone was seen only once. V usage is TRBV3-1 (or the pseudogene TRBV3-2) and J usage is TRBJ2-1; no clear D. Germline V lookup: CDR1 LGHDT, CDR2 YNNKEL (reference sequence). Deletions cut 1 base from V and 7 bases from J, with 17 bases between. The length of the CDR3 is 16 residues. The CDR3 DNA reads TGTGCCAGCAGCCAAGGTCTGCTTACATCTTCTAATGAGCAGTTCTTC. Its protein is CASSQGLLTSSNEQFF.

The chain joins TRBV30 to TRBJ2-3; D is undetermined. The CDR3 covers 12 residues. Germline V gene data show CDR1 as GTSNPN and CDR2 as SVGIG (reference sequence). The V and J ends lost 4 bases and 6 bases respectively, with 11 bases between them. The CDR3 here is CAWTSGRDTQYF. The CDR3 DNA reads TGTGCCTGGACCTCCGGAAGGGATACGCAGTATTTT.

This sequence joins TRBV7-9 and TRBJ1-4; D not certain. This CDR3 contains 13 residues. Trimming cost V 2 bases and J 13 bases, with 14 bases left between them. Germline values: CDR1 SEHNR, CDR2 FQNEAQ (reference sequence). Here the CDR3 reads CASSLSSDGLLFF. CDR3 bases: TGTGCCAGCAGCTTATCGTCCGATGGTTTACTGTTTTTT.

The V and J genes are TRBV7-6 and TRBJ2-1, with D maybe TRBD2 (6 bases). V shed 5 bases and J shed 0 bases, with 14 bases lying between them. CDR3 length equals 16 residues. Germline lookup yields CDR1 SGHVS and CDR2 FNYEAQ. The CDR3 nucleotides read TGTGCCAGCAGCCCACGGGGCGGGAACTCCTACAATGAGCAGTTCTTC. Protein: CASSPRGGNSYNEQFF.

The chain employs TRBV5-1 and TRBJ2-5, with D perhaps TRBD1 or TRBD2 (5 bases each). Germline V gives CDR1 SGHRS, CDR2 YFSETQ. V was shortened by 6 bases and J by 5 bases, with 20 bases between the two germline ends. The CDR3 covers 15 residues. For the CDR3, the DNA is TGCGCCAGCAACCGGGACGGAGAAGTTTTTGAGACCCAGTACTTC. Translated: CASNRDGEVFETQYF.

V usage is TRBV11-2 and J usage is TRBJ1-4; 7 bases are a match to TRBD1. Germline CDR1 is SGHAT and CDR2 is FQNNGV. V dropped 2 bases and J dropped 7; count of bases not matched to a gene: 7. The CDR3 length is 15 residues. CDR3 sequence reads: CASSLYRTGVEKLFF. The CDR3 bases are TGTGCCAGCAGCTTATACCGCACAGGGGTTGAAAAACTGTTTTTT.

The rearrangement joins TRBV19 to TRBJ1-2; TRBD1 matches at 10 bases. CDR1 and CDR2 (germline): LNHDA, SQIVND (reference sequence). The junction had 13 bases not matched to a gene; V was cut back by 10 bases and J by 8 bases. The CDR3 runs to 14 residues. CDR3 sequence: CATIPRDRGRGYTF. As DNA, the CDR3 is TGTGCCACCATTCCCCGGGACAGGGGTCGCGGCTACACCTTC.

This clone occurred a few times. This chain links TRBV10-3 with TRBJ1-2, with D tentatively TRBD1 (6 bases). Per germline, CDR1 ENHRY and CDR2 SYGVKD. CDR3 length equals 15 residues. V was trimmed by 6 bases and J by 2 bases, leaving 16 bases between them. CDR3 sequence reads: CAIRATGNRNYGYTF. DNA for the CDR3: TGTGCCATCAGGGCAACAGGGAATCGGAACTATGGCTACACCTTC.

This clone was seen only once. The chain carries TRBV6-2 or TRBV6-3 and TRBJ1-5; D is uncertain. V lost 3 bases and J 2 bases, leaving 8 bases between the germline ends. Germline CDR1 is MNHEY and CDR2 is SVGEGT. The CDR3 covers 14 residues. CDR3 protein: CASSYVQGNQPQHF. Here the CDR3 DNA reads TGTGCCAGCAGTTATGTTCAGGGCAATCAGCCCCAGCATTTT.